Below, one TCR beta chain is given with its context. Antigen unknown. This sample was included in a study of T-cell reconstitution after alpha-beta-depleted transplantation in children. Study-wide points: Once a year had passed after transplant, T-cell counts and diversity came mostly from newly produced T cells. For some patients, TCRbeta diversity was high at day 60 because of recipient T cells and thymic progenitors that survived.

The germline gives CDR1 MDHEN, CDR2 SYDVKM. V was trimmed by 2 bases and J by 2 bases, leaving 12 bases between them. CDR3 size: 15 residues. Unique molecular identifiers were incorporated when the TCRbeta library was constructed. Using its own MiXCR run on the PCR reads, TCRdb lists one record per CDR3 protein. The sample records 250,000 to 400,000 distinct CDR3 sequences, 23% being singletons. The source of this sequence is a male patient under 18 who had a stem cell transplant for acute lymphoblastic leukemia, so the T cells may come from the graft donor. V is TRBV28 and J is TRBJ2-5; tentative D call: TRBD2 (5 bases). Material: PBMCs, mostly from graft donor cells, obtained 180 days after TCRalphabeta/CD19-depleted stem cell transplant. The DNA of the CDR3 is TGTGCCAGCAGTTTACTTATGGGAGTACAAGAGACCCAGTACTTC. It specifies CASSLLMGVQETQYF.